This T cell receptor (beta chain) was recovered during a study of cytomegalovirus exposure and HLA in healthy donors. Study results and caveats: Sequencing likely produced, as an artifact, a cluster of highly shared sequence variants. According to a later analysis, most TCR beta chains associated with CMV appeared HLA-restricted.

Amplification used 60 Vbeta primers and 13 Jbeta primers. Assay: immunoSEQ multiplex PCR; the TCRdb copy retains only in-frame clones and omits some. The top ten clones hold 13% of a sample with more than 95,000 clones, about 76% of them seen once. The CDR3 covers 14 residues. Germline V CDR1 and CDR2: MNHEY, SMNVEV (reference sequence). Trimming cost V 4 bases and J 6 bases; bases outside gene matches: 5. A note on this clone: Its antigen is unidentified.

At collection, donors were nominally healthy, but unrecorded immune exposures were probable. The sequence was collected from a woman between 55 and 75 years old in good health and CMV-seropositive. This sequence joins TRBV27 and TRBJ1-5; 8 nucleotides align to TRBD1. Sample: PBMCs. CDR3 loop: CASSYTGGSQPQHF. The DNA of the CDR3 is TGTGCCAGCAGTTATACAGGGGGGAGTCAGCCCCAGCATTTT.